This entry lists 8 T cell receptor beta chains sequenced from one sample in a study of shared T cell receptors in the human thymus. The data were produced by immunoSEQ multiplex PCR, yet TCRdb's version contains in-frame clones alone and is incomplete. The table lists roughly 410,000 clones, 95% of them singletons, with roughly 0.02% in the top ten. The sample was thymocytes. These TCRs come from a human donor.

The CDR3 DNA reads as TGTGCCAGCAGTTACGGGTCGTCCCCCTACAATGAGCAGTTCTTC. The encoded protein is CASSYGSSPYNEQFF. This chain links TRBV6-5 with TRBJ2-1; D ambiguous. Germline CDR1 MNHEY, CDR2 SVGAGI. V was cut by 2 bases and J by 2 bases, with 10 bases left in between. The CDR3 is 15 amino acids.

Concerning this clone: The sample holds other DNA sequences that translate to the same CDR3. The J gene is TRBJ2-7, the V gene TRBV28, with 11 bases aligning to TRBD2. This CDR3 spans 15 amino acids. The V gene's germline CDR1 is MDHEN and CDR2 SYDVKM. V dropped 3 bases and J dropped 3; count of bases not matched to a gene: 4. The CDR3 bases are TGTGCCAGCAGTTTGGGCCTAGCGGGAGGCTACGAGCAGTACTTC. The encoded protein is CASSLGLAGGYEQYF.

The chain combines TRBV5-1 with TRBJ2-7, with D possibly matching TRBD2 (6 bases). The CDR3 extends over 12 amino acids. Germline V lookup: CDR1 SGHRS, CDR2 YFSETQ. V lost 4 bases, J lost 5 bases, and 10 bases lay in between. The CDR3 is CASSRGLNEQYF. DNA of the CDR3: TGCGCCAGCAGCAGAGGACTAAACGAGCAGTACTTC.

The table lists this clone with a few counts. The chain carries TRBV5-1 and TRBJ2-5, with 7 bases matching TRBD2. The CDR3 is 15 amino acids. V lost 4 bases, J lost 1 base, and 7 bases stayed unmatched. The germline CDR1 and CDR2 sequences are SGHRS and YFSETQ. The CDR3 nucleotides are TGCGCCAGCAGCCTAGGGACTACCCTCCAAGAGACCCAGTACTTC. Its translation is CASSLGTTLQETQYF. The complete variable domain, with remaining parts taken from reference TRBV5-1 and TRBJ2-5, reads KAGVTQTPRYLIKTRGQQVTLSCSPISGHRSVSWYQQTPGQGLQFLFEYFSETQRNKGNFPGRFSGRQFSNSRSEMNVSTLELGDSALYLCASSLGTTLQETQYFGPGTRLLVL.

This rearrangement joins TRBV27 to TRBJ2-1; tentative D call: TRBD2 (6 bases). This CDR3 region has 18 residues. The germline CDR1 and CDR2 sequences are MNHEY and SMNVEV (reference sequence). Deletions cut 0 bases from V and 0 bases from J, with 15 bases between. The DNA for the CDR3 is TGTGCCAGCAGTTTATCCCGGGACTTTTCCCCCTCCTACAATGAGCAGTTCTTC. It codes for CASSLSRDFSPSYNEQFF.

The rearrangement links TRBV21-1 to TRBJ2-1; the table's D call, TRBD1, has no DNA check behind it. TRBV21-1 is deemed a pseudogene. This CDR3 contains 13 residues. The CDR3 sequence: CASSLGQYNEQFF. CDR3 in DNA: TGTGCCAGCAGCCTAGGACAGTACAATGAGCAGTTCTTC.

This clone was observed a single time. CDR3 sequence: CASSEGHHERANYGYTF. For the CDR3, the DNA is TGTGCCAGCAGTGAAGGGCACCACGAACGAGCTAACTATGGCTACACCTTC. The chain recombines TRBV6-1 with TRBJ1-2; no definite D call. Germline V gene lookup returns CDR1 MNHNS and CDR2 SASEGT. The germline V and J ends were trimmed by 1 base and 0 bases, with 15 bases remaining between them. The length of the CDR3 is 17 residues.

The V call is TRBV4-2, the J call TRBJ2-3; D gene ambiguous. V was pared by 4 bases and J by 0 bases, with 11 bases between. The CDR3 has 15 residues. Looked up from germline, CDR1 is LGHNA and CDR2 is YNFKEQ. In DNA, the CDR3 is TGTGCCAGCAGCCCGCCCGGAGCAAGCACAGATACGCAGTATTTT. Residues: CASSPPGASTDTQYF.